This TCR beta chain was recovered during a study of Graves' ophthalmopathy and Graves' hyperthyroidism. This clonotype appeared many times. Antigen specificity is unknown. The V segment lost 1 base and the J segment 0 bases; nucleotides outside the gene matches: 2. The CDR3 runs 15 residues. Having ophthalmopathy, the donors showed moderate-to-severe activity, CAS ≥3 and NOSPECS ≥4, with disease lasting under 3 months. PBMCs stemmed from 9 to 10 ml of fresh peripheral blood. Findings of the study overall: Distinction of ophthalmopathy from stable hyperthyroidism by a 13-signature model reached roughly 85% sensitivity and 81.08% specificity. Blood also held most thyroid clonotypes expanded above 0.001 frequency.

Amplified material comprised TCR beta CDR3 regions derived from RNA transcripts. HTBI-primed first-round RT-PCR preceded second-round multiplex PCR. TCRdb re-called the multiplex PCR reads with MiXCR, one entry per CDR3 protein. The data show approximately 460,000 distinct CDR3 sequences, over 13% seen once. The clonotype comes from a woman aged 25 to 39 with Graves' ophthalmopathy. This rearrangement joins TRBV12-3 or TRBV12-4 to TRBJ2-7, with TRBD1 identical over 8 bases. Sequencing was done on a sample of blood. Written as DNA, the CDR3 is TGTGCCAGCAGTTTAGGACAGGGGCTCTCCTACGAGCAGTACTTC. Amino acid sequence: CASSLGQGLSYEQYF.